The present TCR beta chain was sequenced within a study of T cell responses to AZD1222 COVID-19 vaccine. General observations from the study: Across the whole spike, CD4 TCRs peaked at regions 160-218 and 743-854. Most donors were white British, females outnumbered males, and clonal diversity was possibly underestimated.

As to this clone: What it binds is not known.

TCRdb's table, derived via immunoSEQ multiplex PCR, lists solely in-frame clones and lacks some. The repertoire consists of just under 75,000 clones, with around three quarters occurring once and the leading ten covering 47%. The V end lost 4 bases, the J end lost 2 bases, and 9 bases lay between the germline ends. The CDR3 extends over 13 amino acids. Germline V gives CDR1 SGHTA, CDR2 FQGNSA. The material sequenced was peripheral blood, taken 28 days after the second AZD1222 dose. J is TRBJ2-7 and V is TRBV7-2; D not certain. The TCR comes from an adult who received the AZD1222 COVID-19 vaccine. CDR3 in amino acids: CASSYWTAYEQYF. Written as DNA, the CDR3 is TGTGCCAGCAGCTATTGGACGGCCTACGAGCAGTACTTC.